This is a list of T cell receptor beta chains from one sample in a study of cytomegalovirus exposure and HLA in healthy donors. TCRdb's table, derived via immunoSEQ multiplex PCR, lists solely in-frame clones and lacks some. This sample's table reports around 130,000 clones. The specimen sequenced was PBMCs. The receptors shown here come from a woman aged 55-75 years in good health and CMV-seronegative. Both conserved end residues are part of each CDR3. Fields, in order: D gene, V gene, J gene, CDR3 protein, CDR3 DNA. D genes are given only for firm matches.

>TRBD1|TRBV6-5|TRBJ1-1
CASRGQTMNTEAFF
TGTGCCAGCAGGGGACAGACTATGAACACTGAAGCTTTCTTT
>.|TRBV15|TRBJ1-1
CATSQDRAMNTEAFF
TGTGCCACCAGCCAAGATCGCGCGATGAACACTGAAGCTTTCTTT
>TRBD1|TRBV6-1|TRBJ2-2
CASRGTGGGIGELFF
TGTGCCAGCAGAGGGACAGGGGGCGGTATCGGGGAGCTGTTTTTT
>.|TRBV28|TRBJ1-5
CATSVGAKVQPQHF
TGTGCCACCTCTGTGGGGGCGAAGGTTCAGCCCCAGCATTTT
>.|TRBV14|TRBJ2-3
CASSPGLYTQYF
TGTGCCAGCAGCCCTGGGCTATATACGCAGTATTTT
>.|TRBV19|TRBJ1-5
CASSGDNNQPQHF
TGTGCCAGTAGTGGGGACAATAATCAGCCCCAGCATTTT
>TRBD2|TRBV28|TRBJ2-5
CASSSNSGGSQETQYF
TGTGCCAGCAGTTCTAATAGCGGGGGGTCTCAAGAGACCCAGTACTTC
>.|TRBV7-9|TRBJ1-6
CASSLVDRNSPLHF
TGTGCCAGCAGCTTAGTCGACAGAAATTCACCCCTCCACTTT
>.|TRBV7-3|TRBJ2-5
CASSLPEEGRETQYF
TGTGCCAGCAGCTTGCCGGAGGAGGGGAGAGAGACCCAGTACTTC
>TRBD1|TRBV2|TRBJ2-7
CASSKGQGALREQYF
TGTGCCAGCAGTAAGGGACAGGGGGCGCTTAGGGAGCAGTACTTC
>TRBD1|TRBV7-8|TRBJ2-7
CASSSRTGLSYEQYF
TGTGCCAGCAGCTCCCGGACAGGGCTCTCCTACGAGCAGTACTTC
>.|TRBV7-9|TRBJ2-7
CASSSSPAGLSYEQYF
TGTGCCAGCAGCTCTTCGCCTGCGGGACTCTCCTACGAGCAGTACTTC
>TRBD1|TRBV27|TRBJ2-7
CASRAGTVVLYEQYF
TGTGCCAGCAGGGCTGGGACAGTGGTTCTCTACGAGCAGTACTTC
>.|TRBV6-5|TRBJ2-7
CASSPRDKPYEQYF
TGTGCCAGCAGTCCCCGGGACAAGCCCTACGAGCAGTACTTC
>TRBD2|TRBV5-1|TRBJ2-3
CASSDGTSGRTDTQYF
TGCGCCAGCAGCGACGGGACTAGCGGACGCACAGATACGCAGTATTTT
>.|TRBV4-2|TRBJ2-5
CASSQDGGDHQETQYF
TGTGCCAGCAGCCAAGATGGCGGGGACCACCAAGAGACCCAGTACTTC
>TRBD2|TRBV14|TRBJ2-5
CASSPRTSGGPKKETQYF
TGTGCCAGCAGCCCGAGGACTAGCGGGGGGCCAAAAAAAGAGACCCAGTACTTC
>.|TRBV6-6|TRBJ2-2
CASSYSGRANTGELFF
TGTGCCAGCAGTTACTCTGGCAGGGCGAACACCGGGGAGCTGTTTTTT
>.|TRBV6-5|TRBJ1-2
CASSKQPSPYGYTF
TGTGCCAGCAGTAAACAACCTAGCCCCTATGGCTACACCTTC
>TRBD1|TRBV5-6|TRBJ1-3
CASSWSDRGNTIYF
TGTGCCAGCAGCTGGTCGGACAGGGGAAACACCATATATTTT
>.|TRBV19|TRBJ2-1
CASSLDLYNEQFF
TGTGCCAGTAGTCTGGACTTGTACAATGAGCAGTTCTTC
>.|TRBV28|TRBJ2-2
CASSRNTGELFF
TGTGCCAGCAGTCGGAACACCGGGGAGCTGTTTTTT
>TRBD1|TRBV28|TRBJ1-2
CASRPGGSNYGYTF
TGTGCCAGCAGGCCAGGGGGCTCTAACTATGGCTACACCTTC
>.|TRBV2|TRBJ1-1
CASSDLSTGNTEAFF
TGTGCCAGCAGTGATTTGTCCACAGGGAACACTGAAGCTTTCTTT
>TRBD1|TRBV6-6|TRBJ1-5
CASTTGGSNQPQHF
TGTGCCAGCACGACAGGGGGGAGCAATCAGCCCCAGCATTTT